This T cell receptor (beta chain) was observed in a study of radiotherapy plus CTLA-4 blockade in lung cancer. Assay: immunoSEQ multiplex PCR; the TCRdb copy retains only in-frame clones and omits some. The data show 100,000 to 150,000 clones, with around 90% seen just once and under 8% held by the top ten. The CDR3 covers 12 residues. V was pared by 5 bases and J by 8 bases, with 11 bases between. Germline V gene sequence: CDR1 MNHEY, CDR2 SVGAGI. This TCR was sampled from a human donor with non-small cell lung cancer that progressed on radiotherapy plus ipilimumab. The chain carries TRBV6-5 and TRBJ2-3; D call uncertain. The material sequenced was peripheral blood, taken from a patient treated with radiotherapy plus ipilimumab. As DNA, the CDR3 is TGTGCCAGCAGTGAAGGTACCCTTACGCAGTATTTT. Encoded protein: CASSEGTLTQYF.